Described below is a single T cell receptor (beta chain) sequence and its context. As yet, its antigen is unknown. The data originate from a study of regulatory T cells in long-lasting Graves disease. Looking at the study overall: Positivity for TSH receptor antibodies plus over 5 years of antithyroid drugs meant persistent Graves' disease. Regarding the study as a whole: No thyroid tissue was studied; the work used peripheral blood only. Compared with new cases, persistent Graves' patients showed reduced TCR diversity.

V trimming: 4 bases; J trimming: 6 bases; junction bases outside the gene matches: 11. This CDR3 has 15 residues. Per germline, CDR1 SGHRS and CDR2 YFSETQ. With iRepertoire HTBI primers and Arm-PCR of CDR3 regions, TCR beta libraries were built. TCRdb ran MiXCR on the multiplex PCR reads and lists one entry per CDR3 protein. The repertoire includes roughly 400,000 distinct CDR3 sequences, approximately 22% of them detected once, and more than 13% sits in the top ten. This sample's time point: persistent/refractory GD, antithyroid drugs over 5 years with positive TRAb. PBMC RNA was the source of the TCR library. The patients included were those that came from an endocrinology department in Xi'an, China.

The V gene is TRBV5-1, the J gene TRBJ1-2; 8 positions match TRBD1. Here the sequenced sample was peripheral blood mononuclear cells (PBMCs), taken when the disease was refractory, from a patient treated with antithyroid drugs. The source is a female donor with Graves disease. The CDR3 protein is CASSIPPGQENGYTF. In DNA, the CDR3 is TGCGCCAGCAGCATCCCTCCGGGACAGGAAAATGGCTACACCTTC. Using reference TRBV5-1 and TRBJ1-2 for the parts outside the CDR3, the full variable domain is KAGVTQTPRYLIKTRGQQVTLSCSPISGHRSVSWYQQTPGQGLQFLFEYFSETQRNKGNFPGRFSGRQFSNSRSEMNVSTLELGDSALYLCASSIPPGQENGYTFGSGTRLTVV.